This T cell receptor beta chain derives from a study of blood T cell repertoires in COVID-19. Study-level background: The United States, Italy and Spain provided the acute and convalescent COVID-19 samples. Sources were T cells, B-cell-depleted T cells, or PBMCs; the material itself was cDNA or gDNA.

As handled by the study authors: Estimates of nucleated cell counts were drawn from the amplification of reference gene primers. Method: immunoSEQ multiplex PCR; TCRdb's copy keeps in-frame clones and lacks some. V, J and clone size are taken as reported in that table, and D and trimming were inferred from the DNA itself. The top ten clones hold around 12% of a sample with about 240,000 clones, about 83% of them seen once. V was clipped by 5 bases and J by 5 bases, with 12 bases between them. Germline V gives CDR1 LNHNV, CDR2 YYDKDF (reference sequence). The length of the CDR3 is 13 residues. This TCR was recovered from a man of 80 years or more with acute or convalescent COVID-19. V gene TRBV15 combines with J gene TRBJ2-5; D ambiguous. The sample taken for sequencing was peripheral blood. CDR3 coding DNA: TGTGCCACCAGCGTACGGGTCGAGGAGACCCAGTACTTC. This gives the protein CATSVRVEETQYF. The full variable domain, in which reference TRBV15 and TRBJ2-5 provide the parts outside the CDR3, is DAMVIQNPRYQVTQFGKPVTLSCSQTLNHNVMYWYQQKSSQAPKLLFHYYDKDFNNEADTPDNFQSRRPNTSFCFLDIRSPGLGDTAMYLCATSVRVEETQYFGPGTRLLVL.